One and the same sample provided the 13 T cell receptor beta chains below, sequenced in a study of T cell responses to AZD1222 COVID-19 vaccine (dated by TCRdb to about 2021). Library preparation used the immunoSEQ multiplex PCR assay. TCRdb re-hosts the immuneACCESS table, in-frame sequences only. Its copies lack some clones; in the studies checked, an unresolved V gene accounts for under half of them, and the cause for the rest is not known. Across this sample there are around 96,000 clones, with about 86% seen only once. The top ten clonotypes cover 4.5% to 7% of the sample. The time point label of this sample denotes: about 28 days (+/-7) after the second vaccine dose. The source material was peripheral blood, sampled 28 days after the second AZD1222 dose. The source is an adult who received the AZD1222 COVID-19 vaccine.

A remark on this clone: At the DNA level, this CDR3 is encoded by other sequences in the same sample as well. The V call is TRBV11-2, the J call TRBJ2-7; D might be TRBD1 (5 bases). Trimming cost V 1 base and J 2 bases, with 9 bases left between them. This CDR3 is built from 14 residues. In germline, CDR1 is SGHAT, CDR2 FQNNGV. CDR3 nucleotides: TGTGCCAGCAGCTTAGGGGGCCGAACCTACGAGCAGTACTTC. Its translation is CASSLGGRTYEQYF.

The chain couples TRBV5-1 to TRBJ2-5; D could derive from TRBD1 or TRBD2 (5 bases each). The CDR3 sequence is 14 residues long. Germline V lookup: CDR1 SGHRS, CDR2 YFSETQ. V shed 4 bases and J shed 2 bases, with 12 bases lying between them. The CDR3 protein is CASSPGTGQETQYF. The DNA of the CDR3 is TGCGCCAGCAGCCCCGGGACGGGGCAAGAGACCCAGTACTTC.

V gene TRBV19 combines with J gene TRBJ2-2, with a tentative D call TRBD1 (6 bases). Germline V gene lookup returns CDR1 LNHDA and CDR2 SQIVND (reference sequence). V was cut by 5 bases and J by 7 bases, with 11 bases left in between. The CDR3 consists of 13 residues. The CDR3 DNA reads as TGTGCCAGTAGTGAACAGGGTTACGGGGAGCTGTTTTTT. It yields the protein CASSEQGYGELFF.

The chain employs TRBV11-2 and TRBJ1-2; tentative D call: TRBD1 (5 bases). The CDR3 extends over 14 amino acids. V was clipped by 4 bases and J by 5 bases, with 14 bases between them. Germline loops: CDR1 SGHAT, CDR2 FQNNGV. The DNA for the CDR3 is TGTGCCAGCAGCTACCCAGAGGAGGGGTATGGCTACACCTTC. This gives the protein CASSYPEEGYGYTF.

This clone was counted only a few times. The gene calls are TRBV5-3 and TRBJ1-5; 7 bases agree with TRBD1. TRBV5-3 is reported as an ORF; its role is uncertain. V shed 5 bases, J shed 2 bases, and the junction held 10 bases outside the gene matches. CDR3 length equals 16 residues. The CDR3 nucleotides read TGTGCCAGAAGGTCCCGACAGGGAGTACGCAATCAGCCCCAGCATTTT. Encoded protein: CARRSRQGVRNQPQHF.

V usage is TRBV2 and J usage is TRBJ1-5, with D tentatively TRBD1 (6 bases). The germline gives CDR1 SNHLY, CDR2 FYNNEI. V lost 6 bases and J lost 6, with 18 bases in between. This CDR3 spans 15 amino acids. The CDR3 sequence: CASSKGEIGGQPQHF. The DNA for the CDR3 is TGTGCCAGCAGCAAGGGGGAGATAGGTGGTCAGCCCCAGCATTTT.

The J gene is TRBJ2-6, the V gene TRBV6-5; D gene ambiguous. V gave up 6 bases and J gave up 0 bases, with 3 bases separating them. Germline lookup yields CDR1 MNHEY and CDR2 SVGAGI. This CDR3 has 13 amino acids. The CDR3 DNA is TGTGCCAGCAGGCCCTCTGGGGCCAACGTCCTGACTTTC. Amino acids: CASRPSGANVLTF.

The chain joins TRBV3-1 (or the pseudogene TRBV3-2) to TRBJ2-1; TRBD2 agrees at 10 bases. This CDR3 contains 16 residues. Germline CDR1 LGHDT, CDR2 YNNKEL (reference sequence). V was pared by 0 bases and J by 10 bases, with 9 bases of the junction left unmatched. The CDR3 region has the DNA TGTGCCAGCAGCCAAGATTCGCTAGCGGGAGTCGGGGAGCAGTTCTTC. As protein: CASSQDSLAGVGEQFF.

This chain links TRBV30 with TRBJ2-6; D call uncertain. CDR1 and CDR2 (germline): GTSNPN, SVGIG (reference sequence). V was shortened by 4 bases and J by 0 bases, with 7 bases between the two germline ends. CDR3 length: 14 residues. CDR3 residues: CAWTRSSGANVLTF. The CDR3 DNA reads TGTGCCTGGACCCGCTCCTCTGGGGCCAACGTCCTGACTTTC.

A single count supports this clone. The rearrangement links TRBV3-1 (or the pseudogene TRBV3-2) to TRBJ1-2; D gene ambiguous. Trimming left V 4 bases short and J 8 bases short, with 11 bases between. Germline loops: CDR1 LGHDT, CDR2 YNNKEL (reference sequence). The CDR3 runs 12 residues. CDR3 sequence reads: CASSPEGRGYTF. CDR3 DNA sequence: TGTGCCAGCAGCCCGGAAGGACGCGGCTACACCTTC.

V is TRBV4-2 and J is TRBJ2-7, with D possibly called TRBD1 or TRBD2 (5 bases each). Trimming pared 0 bases from V and 3 bases from J, leaving 12 bases between. Germline loops: CDR1 LGHNA, CDR2 YNFKEQ. The CDR3 loop spans 15 amino acids. Written as DNA, the CDR3 is TGTGCCAGCAGCCAAGATTCCACGAGGGGCTACGAGCAGTACTTC. Its protein is CASSQDSTRGYEQYF.

The chain is built from TRBV9 and TRBJ1-3; possibly TRBD1 for D (5 bases). This CDR3 contains 14 residues. Trimming took 0 bases from V and 3 from J, leaving 7 bases between them. CDR1 is SGDLS and CDR2 is YYNGEE in the germline V gene. Here the CDR3 reads CASSVGGYGNTIYF. The CDR3 region has the DNA TGTGCCAGCAGCGTAGGGGGGTATGGAAACACCATATATTTT.

The chain has TRBV29-1 and TRBJ2-6, with 9 bases that match TRBD2. V dropped 4 bases and J dropped 2; count of bases not matched to a gene: 15. This CDR3 has 19 residues. Germline V gives CDR1 SQVTM, CDR2 ANQGSEA. CDR3 residues: CSVGPPLSGSQPGANVLTF. DNA of the CDR3: TGCAGCGTTGGACCGCCCCTTAGCGGGAGCCAACCTGGGGCCAACGTCCTGACTTTC.